The 16 T cell receptor beta chains in this list originate from one sample, sequenced in a study of naive and memory T cell subsets. Treatment here: skin biopsy from PPD injection site in Mantoux-positive individual. The library had UMIs added by 3' ligation of an oligonucleotide to TCR cDNA. Four PCR rounds used nested alpha and beta constant region primers plus the SP2 primer. Each CDR3 protein gets one entry after TCRdb re-called the UMI-ligation and nested PCR reads with MiXCR. The repertoire has tens of thousands of distinct CDR3 sequences, roughly 7.3% of them found once; the top ten carry 3.1%. Sequences were derived from skin, sampled from a tuberculin skin test site. These receptors were taken from an adult in good health.

This clonotype was counted many times. The rearrangement links TRBV6-1 to TRBJ2-3, with TRBD2 matching over 8 bases. The CDR3 spans 15 residues. J was trimmed by 1 base and V by 2 bases; bases with no gene match: 2. Germline CDR1 MNHNS, CDR2 SASEGT. The CDR3 region is CASSESRGGTDTQYF. The DNA of the CDR3 is TGTGCCAGCAGTGAATCGCGGGGGGGCACAGATACGCAGTATTTT.

V gene TRBV5-5 combines with J gene TRBJ2-7, with 10 bases that match TRBD1. The CDR3 is 18 residues long. Germline V gene data show CDR1 as SGHKS and CDR2 as YYEKEE (reference sequence). V was pared by 4 bases and J by 3 bases, with 16 bases of the junction left unmatched. The CDR3 nucleotides are TGTGCCAGCAGCGGCGGGACAGGGGTTACTACGGTCGGCTACGAGCAGTACTTC. This translates into CASSGGTGVTTVGYEQYF.

The sample holds many counts of this clonotype. This chain uses TRBV28 with TRBJ2-3; maybe TRBD1 (5 bases). V lost 5 bases and J lost 0, with 15 bases in between. The CDR3 extends over 16 amino acids. Germline-derived CDR1 and CDR2 are MDHEN and SYDVKM. DNA for the CDR3: TGTGCCAGCAGTCTCCAACAGGTTACTAGCACAGATACGCAGTATTTT. Translated, it gives CASSLQQVTSTDTQYF.

This clonotype has ten or more counts. This chain links TRBV20-1 with TRBJ2-4; D is unresolved. The germline gives CDR1 DFQATT, CDR2 SNEGSKA (reference sequence). CDR3 size: 15 residues. Trimming took 0 bases from V and 0 from J, leaving 9 bases between them. In nucleotides, the CDR3 is TGCAGTGCTAGAGAGGACCTCCTAGCCAAAAACATTCAGTACTTC. Encoded protein: CSAREDLLAKNIQYF.

This clonotype was seen many times. Written as DNA, the CDR3 is TGTGCCAGCAGTCTCGACAGGGCTCCCTACGAGCAGTACTTC. Its translation is CASSLDRAPYEQYF. The chain uses TRBV12-3 or TRBV12-4 and TRBJ2-7, with 7 bases aligning to TRBD1. The CDR3 sequence is 14 residues long. Unmatched junction bases numbered 6, after V lost 5 bases and J lost 2 bases.

In the case of this clonotype: This may arise from a read error, as a much more abundant clone is one base away. The chain recombines TRBV24-1 with TRBJ2-1, with TRBD1 identical over 9 bases. The CDR3 is 14 residues long. From germline, CDR1 is KGHDR and CDR2 SFDVKD. The CDR3 protein is CATSDRQGVGERFF. The CDR3 coding sequence is TGTGCCACCAGTGATCGACAGGGGGTCGGTGAGCGGTTCTTC.

This clonotype came up many times. J is TRBJ2-1 and V is TRBV7-9, with TRBD1 matching 7 bases. The V segment lost 4 bases and the J segment 0 bases; nucleotides outside the gene matches: 9. The germline CDR1 and CDR2 sequences are SEHNR and FQNEAQ (reference sequence). CDR3 size: 17 residues. CDR3 bases: TGTGCCAGCAGCTACTCCTCGGACAGGCGCTCCTACAATGAGCAGTTCTTC. The encoded protein is CASSYSSDRRSYNEQFF.

This clonotype came up many times. The chain uses TRBV6-4 and TRBJ2-1; D gene uncertain. The germline gives CDR1 MRHNA, CDR2 SNTAGT. V lost 6 bases, J lost 0 bases, and 12 bases lay in between. This CDR3 region has 15 residues. The CDR3 reads CASSSTLSSYNEQFF. CDR3 bases: TGTGCCAGCAGCTCTACTCTTAGCTCCTACAATGAGCAGTTCTTC.

This clonotype is medium-sized (0.01 to 0.1%) within its sample. The chain recombines TRBV27 with TRBJ2-7; D perhaps matches TRBD2 (6 bases). V was clipped by 7 bases and J by 3 bases, with 13 bases between them. In germline, CDR1 is MNHEY, CDR2 SMNVEV (reference sequence). This CDR3 is built from 13 residues. This CDR3 is CASNEGGGYEQYF. CDR3 DNA sequence: TGTGCCAGCAACGAGGGAGGAGGCTACGAGCAGTACTTC.

In its sample, this clonotype was seen many times. In nucleotides, the CDR3 is TGTGCCAGCAGCCGGACGGACGATGGAAACGGGGAGCTGTTTTTT. Protein: CASSRTDDGNGELFF. The chain has TRBV7-9 and TRBJ2-2; D uncertain. Germline V gives CDR1 SEHNR, CDR2 FQNEAQ (reference sequence). V lost 5 bases, J lost 7 bases, and 17 bases lay in between. The CDR3 is 15 amino acids.

The chain recombines TRBV6-6 with TRBJ1-4, with TRBD1 identical over 8 bases. The germline CDR1 and CDR2 sequences are MNHNY and SVGAGI (reference sequence). The CDR3 is made up of 16 amino acids. Losses at the gene ends were 0 bases for V and 2 bases for J; bases not matched to a gene: 2. CDR3 nucleotide sequence: TGTGCCAGCAGTTACTCAAGGACAGGGACTAATGAAAAACTGTTTTTT. This encodes CASSYSRTGTNEKLFF.

About this clonotype itself: This may be a read error, as it is one base from a much larger clone. This chain uses TRBV14 with TRBJ2-7; a weak D match, TRBD1 (6 bases). CDR1 SGHDN and CDR2 FVKESK come from the germline V gene. This CDR3 region has 14 residues. CDR3 nucleotides: TGTGACAGCAGCCAAGTGGGGGCGTCCTACGAGCAGTACTTC. It codes for CDSSQVGASYEQYF.

In its sample, this clonotype was seen many times. The genes are TRBV11-2 and TRBJ2-3; no clear D gene. Germline V lookup: CDR1 SGHAT, CDR2 FQNNGV. V lost 3 bases and J 6 bases, leaving 13 bases between the germline ends. This CDR3 spans 14 amino acids. CDR3 sequence (DNA): TGTGCCAGCAGCTTCCCTGGGTCCTGGGATACGCAGTATTTT. It is translated as CASSFPGSWDTQYF.

This clonotype was recorded many times. The gene calls are TRBV19 and TRBJ2-1; 7 bases line up with TRBD2. CDR1 is LNHDA and CDR2 is SQIVND in the germline V gene (reference sequence). CDR3 length: 14 amino acids. Germline trimming cut 5 bases from V and 6 bases from J; bases unmatched to any gene: 7. The CDR3 DNA reads TGTGCCAGTAGTCCGACAGAGCGGGGCAATGAGCAGTTCTTC. Translation: CASSPTERGNEQFF. Looking up the rest from reference TRBV19 and TRBJ2-1 gives the full variable domain: DGGITQSPKYLFRKEGQNVTLSCEQNLNHDAMYWYRQDPGQGLRLIYYSQIVNDFQKGDIAEGYSVSREKKESFPLTVTSAQKNPTAFYLCASSPTERGNEQFFGPGTRLTVL.

This clonotype was counted at least ten times. This chain links TRBV4-1 with TRBJ2-5; 7 bases align to TRBD2. CDR3 length: 20 amino acids. Unmatched junction bases numbered 20, after V lost 1 base and J lost 3 bases. CDR1 MGHRA and CDR2 YSYEKL come from the germline V gene. The CDR3 DNA is TGCGCCAGCAGCCAAGTTACCCACCTAGCGGCCACCCTGGAGAAAGAGACCCAGTACTTC. Translating gives CASSQVTHLAATLEKETQYF.

Many counts were recorded for this clonotype. V is TRBV5-1 and J is TRBJ2-5; no reliable D call. V was pared by 0 bases and J by 5 bases, with 11 bases between. The CDR3 runs 14 residues. Germline assignment: CDR1 SGHRS and CDR2 YFSETQ. The CDR3 reads CASSLDTVSETQYF. The DNA for the CDR3 is TGCGCCAGCAGCTTGGACACGGTGTCGGAGACCCAGTACTTC.